These 20 T cell receptor beta chains originate from one sample sequenced in a study of CD8 T cells in Susac syndrome. It was with random hexamers that roughly 0.45 to 1 ug RNA was reverse transcribed. TCRdb ran MiXCR on the immunoSEQ multiplex PCR reads and lists one entry per CDR3 protein. The sample has some 180,000 distinct CDR3 sequences, around 90% seen once. Sequenced input: CD4+ T cells from PBMCs. Receptors originate from a human donor with Susac syndrome.

The J gene is TRBJ2-7, the V gene TRBV27; TRBD2 aligns across 13 bases. This CDR3 region has 16 residues. CDR1 and CDR2 from the germline V gene are MNHEY and SMNVEV (reference sequence). V lost 5 bases to trimming and J lost 7 bases; unmatched junction nucleotides: 11. The CDR3 loop reads CASSELAGGPMGEQYF. In DNA, the CDR3 is TGTGCCAGCAGTGAACTAGCGGGAGGGCCCATGGGAGAGCAGTACTTC.

J is TRBJ2-3 and V is TRBV4-1; no definite D call. V gave up 1 base and J gave up 1 base, with 12 bases separating them. The CDR3 extends over 16 amino acids. Germline V lookup: CDR1 MGHRA, CDR2 YSYEKL. The CDR3 coding sequence is TGCGCCAGCAGCCAAGGAGGCGTATGGGGCACAGATACGCAGTATTTT. It codes for CASSQGGVWGTDTQYF.

This clonotype has only one observation. The chain has TRBV30 and TRBJ1-2, with no clear D. Trimming cost V 2 bases and J 0 bases, with 10 bases left between them. The CDR3 loop spans 14 amino acids. Germline V gene sequence: CDR1 GTSNPN, CDR2 SVGIG (reference sequence). The CDR3 nucleotides are TGTGCCTGGAGTAGGATAGCAGCTAACTATGGCTACACCTTC. Encoded protein: CAWSRIAANYGYTF.

The V call is TRBV2, the J call TRBJ2-7; 8 bases match TRBD2. The CDR3 covers 13 residues. J lost 1 base, V lost 7 bases, and 3 bases had no gene match. Germline V lookup: CDR1 SNHLY, CDR2 FYNNEI. The chain's CDR3 is CASNGGGSYEQYF. Written as DNA, the CDR3 is TGTGCCAGCAACGGGGGGGGATCCTACGAGCAGTACTTC.

The chain couples TRBV3-1 to TRBJ2-7; 9 bases are a match to TRBD2. The germline gives CDR1 LGHDT, CDR2 YNNKEL (reference sequence). CDR3 length: 16 amino acids. Losses at the gene ends were 3 bases for V and 4 bases for J; bases not matched to a gene: 10. The chain's CDR3 is CASSHHRLADSYEQYF. The CDR3 DNA is TGTGCCAGCAGCCATCACAGACTAGCGGACTCTTACGAGCAGTACTTC.

The chain is built from TRBV6-5 and TRBJ2-7; TRBD2 matches at 8 bases. Germline trimming cut 2 bases from V and 1 base from J; bases unmatched to any gene: 13. CDR3 length: 18 residues. Germline V gene lookup returns CDR1 MNHEY and CDR2 SVGAGI. CDR3: CASSYSPSGAGVSYEQYF. The CDR3, as DNA: TGTGCCAGCAGTTACAGCCCCTCGGGAGCGGGAGTTTCCTACGAGCAGTACTTC.

This clonotype has a single count. V gene TRBV7-9 combines with J gene TRBJ1-1; D might be TRBD1 (5 bases). Trimming cost V 6 bases and J 1 base, with 15 bases left between them. The CDR3 covers 15 residues. Germline assignment: CDR1 SEHNR and CDR2 FQNEAQ (reference sequence). This CDR3 is CASSYLGVGNTEAFF. The CDR3, as DNA: TGTGCCAGCAGTTACTTGGGGGTGGGGAACACTGAAGCTTTCTTT.

The table lists this clonotype with a count of one. The gene calls are TRBV6-2 or TRBV6-3 and TRBJ1-2; D gene uncertain. The CDR3 totals 13 residues. V was shortened by 4 bases and J by 9 bases, with 15 bases between the two germline ends. Looked up from germline, CDR1 is MNHEY and CDR2 is SVGEGT. For the CDR3, the DNA is TGTGCCAGCAGTTTCACAGAGGACGTCAGCTACACCTTC. Amino acids: CASSFTEDVSYTF.

The J gene is TRBJ2-1, the V gene TRBV20-1, with 7 bases aligning to TRBD1. Germline V gene sequence: CDR1 DFQATT, CDR2 SNEGSKA (reference sequence). The CDR3 runs to 15 residues. Losses at the gene ends were 0 bases for V and 4 bases for J; bases not matched to a gene: 6. The CDR3 here is CSARDPGQAYNEQFF. The CDR3 DNA follows: TGCAGTGCTAGAGACCCTGGACAGGCGTACAATGAGCAGTTCTTC.

The CDR3 DNA reads as TGTGCCAGCAGCCAAGCCCGGACTAGCGGGACAGATACGCAGTATTTT. It translates to CASSQARTSGTDTQYF. The chain uses TRBV3-1 and TRBJ2-3; 11 positions match TRBD2. With V trimmed by 1 base and J by 3 bases, 3 bases remained unmatched. This CDR3 comprises 16 residues. The germline V gene encodes CDR1 LGHDT and CDR2 YNNKEL (reference sequence).

The V gene is TRBV5-1, the J gene TRBJ2-3; weak D call: TRBD2 (5 bases). The CDR3 contains 14 residues. Trimming pared 1 base from V and 6 bases from J, leaving 12 bases between. The germline V gene encodes CDR1 SGHRS and CDR2 YFSETQ. CDR3 sequence (DNA): TGCGCCAGCAGCTTGAGGACTGGTTCCGATACGCAGTATTTT. This translates into CASSLRTGSDTQYF.

This sequence joins TRBV21-1 and TRBJ1-2; TRBD1 is the table's D call, not checked against the DNA. TRBV21-1 is a listed pseudogene. The CDR3 extends over 14 amino acids. The CDR3 loop is CASSKDATGAGYTF. In DNA, the CDR3 is TGTGCCAGCAGCAAAGATGCGACAGGGGCTGGCTACACCTTC.

The gene calls are TRBV2 and TRBJ1-6; D remains ambiguous. CDR1 is SNHLY and CDR2 is FYNNEI in the germline V gene. The CDR3 is made up of 15 amino acids. The germline V and J ends were trimmed by 7 bases and 0 bases, with 10 bases remaining between them. The CDR3 region is CASMRESSYNSPLHF. DNA for the CDR3: TGTGCCAGCATGAGAGAAAGCTCCTATAATTCACCCCTCCACTTT.

V and J are TRBV15 and TRBJ1-1; 9 bases line up with TRBD1. Germline V lookup: CDR1 LNHNV, CDR2 YYDKDF (reference sequence). Unmatched junction bases numbered 10, after V lost 5 bases and J lost 6 bases. The CDR3 length is 15 residues. In nucleotides, the CDR3 is TGTGCCACCAGCCCGTTGGACAGGGGCCGCGCTGAAGCTTTCTTT. It specifies CATSPLDRGRAEAFF. Full variable domain (remainder filled in from reference TRBV15 and TRBJ1-1): DAMVIQNPRYQVTQFGKPVTLSCSQTLNHNVMYWYQQKSSQAPKLLFHYYDKDFNNEADTPDNFQSRRPNTSFCFLDIRSPGLGDTAMYLCATSPLDRGRAEAFFGQGTRLTVV.

V and J are TRBV19 and TRBJ1-2, with 8 bases matching TRBD1. The CDR3 covers 14 residues. With V trimmed by 4 bases and J by 8 bases, 9 bases remained unmatched. Germline CDR1 is LNHDA and CDR2 is SQIVND (reference sequence). The CDR3 loop reads CASSTRGQGSGYTF. Here the CDR3 DNA reads TGTGCCAGTAGTACCCGAGGACAGGGCTCGGGCTACACCTTC.

The V and J genes are TRBV6-1 and TRBJ2-7; 8 bases align to TRBD1. With 8 bases clipped from V and 2 bases from J, the junction kept 8 bases outside the gene matches. Germline V gene data show CDR1 as MNHNS and CDR2 as SASEGT. The CDR3 runs 14 residues. CDR3: CASFTGGEPYEQYF. Written as DNA, the CDR3 is TGTGCCAGCTTCACAGGGGGTGAGCCCTACGAGCAGTACTTC.

This clonotype was observed once. CDR3 loop: CASSYGTARGNLSKQYF. CDR3 in DNA: TGTGCCAGCAGTTACGGAACGGCCAGGGGGAATTTGTCCAAGCAGTACTTC. The rearrangement links TRBV6-5 to TRBJ2-7, with 7 bases fitting TRBD1. V shed 2 bases and J 8 bases; nucleotides not matched to a gene: 18. Germline V gene sequence: CDR1 MNHEY, CDR2 SVGAGI. The CDR3 consists of 17 residues.

The chain carries TRBV20-1 and TRBJ2-7; 9 bases agree with TRBD2. V lost 3 bases, J lost 3 bases, and 9 bases stayed unmatched. This CDR3 is built from 15 residues. In germline, CDR1 is DFQATT, CDR2 SNEGSKA (reference sequence). CDR3 coding DNA: TGCAGTGCTAGTAATGGGGCTAGCGGGGACTACGAGCAGTACTTC. Its translation: CSASNGASGDYEQYF.

This clonotype was seen once. This sequence joins TRBV19 and TRBJ1-6, with TRBD1 matching over 8 bases. This CDR3 has 14 amino acids. Germline V gene lookup returns CDR1 LNHDA and CDR2 SQIVND (reference sequence). Trimming took 6 bases from V and 5 from J; bases not matched to a gene: 3. CDR3 nucleotide sequence: TGTGCCAGTAGAGGGACAGGCGATAATTCACCCCTCCACTTT. Its protein is CASRGTGDNSPLHF.

This chain connects TRBV6-1 to TRBJ1-1, with D possibly TRBD1 on 5 matching bases. There are 15 residues in the CDR3. The germline V gene encodes CDR1 MNHNS and CDR2 SASEGT. Trimming took 5 bases from V and 4 from J, leaving 17 bases between them. The CDR3 sequence: CASSSSGTASTEAFF. CDR3 bases: TGTGCCAGCAGTAGTTCCGGGACGGCGAGCACTGAAGCTTTCTTT.